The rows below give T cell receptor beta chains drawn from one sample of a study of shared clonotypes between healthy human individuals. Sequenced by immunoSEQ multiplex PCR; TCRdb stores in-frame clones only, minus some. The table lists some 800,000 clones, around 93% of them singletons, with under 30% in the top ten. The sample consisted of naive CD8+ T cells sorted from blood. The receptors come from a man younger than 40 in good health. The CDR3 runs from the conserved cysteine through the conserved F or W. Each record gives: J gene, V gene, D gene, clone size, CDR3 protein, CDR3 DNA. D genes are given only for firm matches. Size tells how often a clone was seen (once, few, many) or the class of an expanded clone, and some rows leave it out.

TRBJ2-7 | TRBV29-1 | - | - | CSVLTGAHYEQYF | TGCAGCGTTCTTACGGGGGCTCACTACGAGCAGTACTTC
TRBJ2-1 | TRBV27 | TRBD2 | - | CASSFSPTSGKGGQFF | TGTGCCAGCAGTTTCTCGCCAACTAGCGGGAAGGGGGGGCAGTTCTTC
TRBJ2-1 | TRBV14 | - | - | CASSQVGGGAYKEQFF | TGTGCCAGCAGCCAAGTTGGGGGGGGCGCGTATAAGGAGCAGTTCTTC
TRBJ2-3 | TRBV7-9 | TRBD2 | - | CASSLAKTSGRVTQYF | TGTGCCAGCAGCTTAGCAAAGACTAGCGGGAGGGTTACGCAGTATTTT
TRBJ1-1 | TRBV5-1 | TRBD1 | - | CASSLVPGPTAAGGMNTEAFF | TGCGCCAGCAGCTTGGTGCCAGGGCCAACCGCGGCAGGGGGAATGAACACTGAAGCTTTCTTT
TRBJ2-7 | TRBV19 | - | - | CASSPQIVGSYEQYF | TGTGCCAGTAGTCCCCAAATCGTCGGGAGCTACGAGCAGTACTTC
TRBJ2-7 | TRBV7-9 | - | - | CASSLAGGRSYGEQYF | TGTGCCAGCAGCTTAGCCGGGGGGCGGAGCTACGGGGAGCAGTACTTC
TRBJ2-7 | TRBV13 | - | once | CASSFAGHQNYEQYF | TGTGCCAGCAGCTTTGCGGGACACCAAAACTACGAGCAGTACTTC
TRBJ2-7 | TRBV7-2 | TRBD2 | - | CASSSMTSGIYEQYF | TGTGCCAGCAGCTCGATGACTAGCGGGATTTACGAGCAGTACTTC
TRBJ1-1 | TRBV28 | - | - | CASSWTANTEAFF | TGTGCCAGCAGTTGGACAGCGAACACTGAAGCTTTCTTT
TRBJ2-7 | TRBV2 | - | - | CASADRTQDSLVFEQYF | TGTGCCAGCGCCGATAGGACACAGGATAGTTTGGTTTTCGAGCAGTACTTC
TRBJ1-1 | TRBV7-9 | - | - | CASRKLNTEAFF | TGTGCCAGCCGAAAGTTGAACACTGAAGCTTTCTTT
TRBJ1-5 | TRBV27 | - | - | CASKGGMGQPQHF | TGTGCCAGCAAAGGGGGGATGGGACAGCCCCAGCATTTT